The 5 T cell receptor beta chains given below trace back to one sample, sequenced in a study of cytomegalovirus exposure and HLA in healthy donors. This PCR relied on a set of 60 Vbeta primers and 13 Jbeta primers. Sequencing was performed with immunoSEQ multiplex PCR; in TCRdb, only in-frame clones are kept and a portion is missing. The sample yields fewer than 95,000 clones, less than 80% seen once. Material for sequencing was PBMCs. Every receptor here comes from a woman in her forties or fifties in good health and CMV-seropositive.

This clone was detected only a few times. This rearrangement joins TRBV5-1 to TRBJ1-1; 8 bases agree with TRBD1. The CDR3 spans 11 residues. Germline CDR1 SGHRS, CDR2 YFSETQ. J gave up 9 bases and V 2 bases, and 0 bases lay outside the gene matches. CDR3 nucleotides: TGCGCCAGCAGCTTCAGGGGGCAAGCTTTCTTT. The encoded protein is CASSFRGQAFF. The complete variable domain, with remaining parts taken from reference TRBV5-1 and TRBJ1-1, reads KAGVTQTPRYLIKTRGQQVTLSCSPISGHRSVSWYQQTPGQGLQFLFEYFSETQRNKGNFPGRFSGRQFSNSRSEMNVSTLELGDSALYLCASSFRGQAFFGQGTRLTVV.

V and J are TRBV9 and TRBJ2-7; possibly TRBD2 for D (5 bases). CDR1 and CDR2 from the germline V gene are SGDLS and YYNGEE. With 0 bases removed from V and 6 bases from J, the gap between germline ends came to 13 bases. The CDR3 is 14 residues long. The CDR3: CASSVEGWGAEQYF. CDR3 DNA sequence: TGTGCCAGCAGCGTAGAAGGCTGGGGAGCCGAGCAGTACTTC.

The chain is built from TRBV4-2 and TRBJ2-7; TRBD1 is a possible D gene (6 bases). CDR1 is LGHNA, CDR2 YNFKEQ, per germline. The CDR3 has 15 residues. Trimming stripped 1 base from V and 0 bases from J, with 10 bases between. The CDR3 sequence: CASSQGTEFSYEQYF. DNA of the CDR3: TGTGCCAGCAGCCAAGGGACAGAGTTCTCCTACGAGCAGTACTTC.

The rearrangement joins TRBV7-6 to TRBJ2-1, with 8 bases matching TRBD2. Germline V gene lookup returns CDR1 SGHVS and CDR2 FNYEAQ. J was trimmed by 9 bases and V by 3 bases; bases with no gene match: 7. The CDR3 runs to 14 residues. In DNA, the CDR3 is TGTGCCAGCAGCTTCGGGGGGGGGCCGACTGAGCAGTTCTTC. As protein: CASSFGGGPTEQFF.

V is TRBV4-1 and J is TRBJ1-5, with D perhaps TRBD1 (5 bases). The CDR3 is made up of 16 amino acids. CDR1 and CDR2 (germline): MGHRA, YSYEKL. Deletions cut 0 bases from V and 6 bases from J, with 15 bases between. CDR3 sequence (DNA): TGCGCCAGCAGCCAAGACTTAGGAGGGGTGGTTCAGCCCCAGCATTTT. Its translation: CASSQDLGGVVQPQHF.